These 21 T cell receptor beta chains were all obtained from the same sample, sequenced in a study of T cell responses to AZD1222 COVID-19 vaccine. TCRdb's copy holds only in-frame clones and misses some; the assay was immunoSEQ multiplex PCR. The sample lists 65,000 to 85,000 clones, over 75% occurring once. Here the sequenced sample was peripheral blood, taken 28 days after the second AZD1222 dose. Receptors originate from an adult who received the AZD1222 COVID-19 vaccine.

V is TRBV6-1 and J is TRBJ2-3, with 9 nucleotides matching TRBD2. With 4 bases clipped from V and 6 bases from J, the junction kept 8 bases outside the gene matches. CDR1 is MNHNS and CDR2 is SASEGT in the germline V gene. The CDR3 has 15 amino acids. The CDR3 here is CASSADSGGTDTQYF. Written as DNA, the CDR3 is TGTGCCAGCAGTGCCGACAGCGGGGGGACGGATACGCAGTATTTT.

The rearrangement joins TRBV6-6 to TRBJ1-1, with D hard to call. Deletions cut 0 bases from V and 0 bases from J, with 8 bases between. The CDR3 is 15 residues long. The V gene's germline CDR1 is MNHNY and CDR2 SVGAGI (reference sequence). CDR3 DNA sequence: TGTGCCAGCAGTTACTCGCAGCTACTGAACACTGAAGCTTTCTTT. Amino acids: CASSYSQLLNTEAFF.

This chain connects TRBV7-3 to TRBJ2-3, with D possibly being TRBD1 or TRBD2 (5 bases each). Germline CDR1 and CDR2: SGHTA and FQGTGA. V was cut by 5 bases and J by 8 bases, with 14 bases left in between. This CDR3 is built from 13 residues. In DNA, the CDR3 is TGTGCCAGCAGCCCGGGGCGCCCGGGTACGCAGTATTTT. This encodes CASSPGRPGTQYF. Using reference TRBV7-3 and TRBJ2-3 for the parts outside the CDR3, the full variable domain is GAGVSQTPSNKVTEKGKYVELRCDPISGHTALYWYRQSLGQGPEFLIYFQGTGAADDSGLPNDRFFAVRPEGSVSTLKIQRTERGDSAVYLCASSPGRPGTQYFGPGTRLTVL.

This clone was found a few times. The chain recombines TRBV7-8 with TRBJ1-1; no reliable D call. Germline V gives CDR1 SGHVS, CDR2 FQNEAQ. This CDR3 has 14 residues. V shed 3 bases and J shed 0 bases, with 8 bases lying between them. CDR3 sequence (DNA): TGTGCCAGCAGCTTTACCGAGCTGAACACTGAAGCTTTCTTT. It translates to CASSFTELNTEAFF. Filled out from reference TRBV7-8 and TRBJ1-1, the complete variable domain reads GAGVSQSPRYKVAKRGQDVALRCDPISGHVSLFWYQQALGQGPEFLTYFQNEAQLDKSGLPSDRFFAERPEGSVSTLKIQRTQQEDSAVYLCASSFTELNTEAFFGQGTRLTVV.

This chain uses TRBV10-2 with TRBJ1-5, with D tentatively TRBD1 (5 bases). V lost 5 bases to trimming and J lost 3 bases, with 20 bases between them. Germline assignment: CDR1 WSHSY and CDR2 SAAADI. CDR3 length: 17 residues. Here the CDR3 reads CASSSSAGRTYNQPQHF. The CDR3 DNA is TGCGCCAGCAGTAGTAGCGCAGGGCGGACATACAATCAGCCCCAGCATTTT.

This chain uses TRBV6-6 with TRBJ2-2, with 12 positions matching TRBD2. V shed 7 bases, J shed 3 bases, and the junction held 3 bases outside the gene matches. The length of the CDR3 is 15 residues. Germline V gives CDR1 MNHNY, CDR2 SVGAGI (reference sequence). CDR3 nucleotides: TGTGCCAGCAACGGACTAGCGGGGTACACCGGGGAGCTGTTTTTT. Translated, it gives CASNGLAGYTGELFF.

The J gene is TRBJ1-2, the V gene TRBV28, with 10 nucleotides matching TRBD1. The CDR3 has 16 residues. Germline V CDR1 and CDR2: MDHEN, SYDVKM. Trimming removed 5 bases from V and 1 base from J; junction bases left unmatched: 7. CDR3 protein: CASSLRTGGVNYGYTF. The DNA of the CDR3 is TGTGCCAGCAGTCTACGGACAGGGGGAGTTAACTATGGCTACACCTTC.

In this sample, this clone turned up many times. A read error may produce the germline difference seen at one junction end. The same CDR3 also results from other DNA sequences found in this sample. V usage is TRBV7-7 and J usage is TRBJ2-5, with D perhaps matching TRBD2 (6 bases). Germline assignment: CDR1 SSHAT and CDR2 FNYEAQ (reference sequence). The CDR3 length is 16 residues. In DNA form, the CDR3 reads TGTGCTAGCAGCTTAGGCGGCCGCTGGGAGGTGGAGACCCAGTACTTC. Its translation is CASSLGGRWEVETQYF. The full variable domain, with the rest looked up from reference TRBV7-7 and TRBJ2-5, is GAGVSQSPRYKVTKRGQDVTLRCDPISSHATLYWYQQALGQGPEFLTYFNYEAQPDKSGLPSDRFSAERPEGSISTLTIQRTEQRDSAMYRCASSLGGRWEVETQYFGPGTRLLVL.

This clone appeared a single time. J is TRBJ1-1 and V is TRBV6-5; D remains unclear. CDR1 is MNHEY and CDR2 is SVGAGI in the germline V gene. This CDR3 spans 14 amino acids. V was cut by 8 bases and J by 1 base, with 14 bases left in between. CDR3 in DNA: TGTGCCAGCCGTTCCCGGGCGACGAACACTGAAGCTTTCTTT. This sequence encodes CASRSRATNTEAFF.

In this sample, this clone turned up once. The chain carries TRBV7-3 and TRBJ1-3, with D maybe TRBD1 (5 bases). Germline-derived CDR1 and CDR2 are SGHTA and FQGTGA. The CDR3 totals 13 residues. The V and J ends lost 5 bases and 4 bases respectively, with 9 bases between them. CDR3: CASSDRQGNTIYF. Written as DNA, the CDR3 is TGTGCCAGCAGCGACCGACAGGGAAACACCATATATTTT. Complete variable domain (other parts from reference TRBV7-3 and TRBJ1-3): GAGVSQTPSNKVTEKGKYVELRCDPISGHTALYWYRQSLGQGPEFLIYFQGTGAADDSGLPNDRFFAVRPEGSVSTLKIQRTERGDSAVYLCASSDRQGNTIYFGEGSWLTVV.

Here the CDR3 reads CAISEDRGPYEQYF. The CDR3 nucleotides are TGTGCCATCAGTGAGGACAGGGGCCCCTACGAGCAGTACTTC. The V call is TRBV10-3, the J call TRBJ2-7; 8 bases are a match to TRBD1. CDR1 and CDR2 (germline): ENHRY, SYGVKD. J lost 2 bases, V lost 2 bases, and 2 bases had no gene match. This CDR3 comprises 14 residues.

This rearrangement joins TRBV18 to TRBJ2-7; tentatively, D is TRBD1 or TRBD2 (5 bases each). Germline V gene data show CDR1 as KGHSH and CDR2 as LQKENI. The CDR3 has 13 residues. With 6 bases removed from V and 7 bases from J, the gap between germline ends came to 16 bases. The CDR3 nucleotides read TGTGCCAGCTCGCCCGGGACGGGCAGGGAGCAGTACTTC. Amino acid sequence: CASSPGTGREQYF.

The rearrangement joins TRBV3-1 (or the pseudogene TRBV3-2) to TRBJ2-2, with TRBD2 matching over 11 bases. Germline V gives CDR1 LGHDT, CDR2 YNNKEL (reference sequence). The CDR3 runs to 15 residues. Germline trimming cut 4 bases from V and 5 bases from J; bases unmatched to any gene: 3. The CDR3 loop is CASSPGLAATGELFF. Written as DNA, the CDR3 is TGTGCCAGCAGCCCGGGACTAGCGGCAACCGGGGAGCTGTTTTTT.

The chain carries TRBV28 and TRBJ2-5, with 9 bases identical to TRBD1. The CDR3 length is 13 residues. Losses at the gene ends were 8 bases for V and 3 bases for J; bases not matched to a gene: 4. The germline CDR1 and CDR2 sequences are MDHEN and SYDVKM. This CDR3 reads CASARTGEETQYF. The CDR3 DNA reads TGTGCCAGCGCCCGGACAGGGGAAGAGACCCAGTACTTC.

The rearrangement joins TRBV7-8 to TRBJ1-4, with 7 bases fitting TRBD1. Germline V gene data show CDR1 as SGHVS and CDR2 as FQNEAQ. The CDR3 extends over 16 amino acids. J was trimmed by 6 bases and V by 2 bases; bases with no gene match: 9. The CDR3 DNA is TGTGCCAGCAGCTTAAGCGAAACAGGGGAAGATGAAAAACTGTTTTTT. Its translation is CASSLSETGEDEKLFF. The variable domain in full, completed from reference TRBV7-8 and TRBJ1-4, reads GAGVSQSPRYKVAKRGQDVALRCDPISGHVSLFWYQQALGQGPEFLTYFQNEAQLDKSGLPSDRFFAERPEGSVSTLKIQRTQQEDSAVYLCASSLSETGEDEKLFFGSGTQLSVL.

The CDR3 region has the DNA TGTGCCAGCAGTTACTTTGACGAGCAGTACTTC. Its translation is CASSYFDEQYF. The rearrangement uses TRBV6-5 and TRBJ2-7; D ambiguous. Per germline, CDR1 MNHEY and CDR2 SVGAGI. The CDR3 has 11 residues. Trimming removed 1 base from V and 5 bases from J, with 3 bases in between.

The chain is built from TRBV27 and TRBJ2-4, with D possibly being TRBD1 (6 bases). The CDR3 runs 16 residues. Trimming removed 2 bases at V and 1 base at J, with 12 bases between. Germline CDR1 is MNHEY and CDR2 is SMNVEV (reference sequence). In nucleotides, the CDR3 is TGTGCCAGCAGTTTAAGCGCAGGGGCGGCCAAAAACATTCAGTACTTC. This codes for CASSLSAGAAKNIQYF.

The chain uses TRBV2 and TRBJ2-1; 9 bases are shared with TRBD1. CDR1 and CDR2 (germline): SNHLY, FYNNEI. V shed 6 bases, J shed 2 bases, and the junction held 8 bases outside the gene matches. The CDR3 is 16 amino acids. CDR3 residues: CASRTLGQGTYNEQFF. In DNA form, the CDR3 reads TGTGCCAGCAGGACCTTGGGACAGGGCACCTACAATGAGCAGTTCTTC.

This sequence joins TRBV28 and TRBJ2-3; 9 positions match TRBD2. This CDR3 contains 16 residues. V was clipped by 5 bases and J by 0 bases; unmatched bases: 6. Germline values: CDR1 MDHEN, CDR2 SYDVKM. The CDR3 spells CASSKSGGPSTDTQYF. The CDR3 DNA sequence: TGTGCCAGCAGTAAAAGCGGGGGGCCAAGCACAGATACGCAGTATTTT.

The V gene is TRBV27, the J gene TRBJ1-5; D may be TRBD1 (5 bases). V lost 6 bases to trimming and J lost 0 bases, with 12 bases between them. Germline CDR1 MNHEY, CDR2 SMNVEV (reference sequence). This CDR3 contains 15 residues. CDR3 coding DNA: TGTGCCAGCAGCTCTGACAGTTATAGCAATCAGCCCCAGCATTTT. Its translation: CASSSDSYSNQPQHF.

This chain connects TRBV6-5 to TRBJ1-2, with TRBD1 matching 7 bases. The germline gives CDR1 MNHEY, CDR2 SVGAGI. This CDR3 comprises 14 residues. Unmatched junction bases numbered 13, after V lost 7 bases and J lost 8 bases. The CDR3 nucleotides read TGTGCCAGCACCAGACAGGGAGGTACGTTCGGCTACACCTTC. Its translation is CASTRQGGTFGYTF.